This is a list of T cell receptor beta chains from one sample in a study of cytomegalovirus exposure and HLA in healthy donors. Clones were read by immunoSEQ multiplex PCR, and TCRdb kept only the in-frame ones, dropping some. The table includes roughly 78,000 clones, less than 75% detected once. Sample: PBMCs. The receptors stem from a man younger than 45 in good health and CMV-seropositive. CDR3s include the opening cysteine and the closing phenylalanine or tryptophan. D genes are given only for firm matches. The size of a clone is reported for some rows only, either as once, few or many, or as a class for expanded clones.

CDR3 DNA: TGCGCCAGCAGCTGGGGACTAGCGGGGGGGCCGGAGACCCAGTACTTC; CDR3 protein: CASSWGLAGGPETQYF; clone size: NA; J gene: TRBJ2-5; D gene: TRBD2; V gene: TRBV5-1
CDR3 DNA: TGTGCCAGCAGCGAACAGGGGACGTCAACCTACGAGCAGTACTTC; CDR3 protein: CASSEQGTSTYEQYF; clone size: NA; J gene: TRBJ2-7; D gene: TRBD1; V gene: TRBV2
CDR3 DNA: TGTGCCAGCAGTTTATCGTCGACATCCTACGAGCAGTACTTC; CDR3 protein: CASSLSSTSYEQYF; clone size: once; J gene: TRBJ2-7; D gene: NA; V gene: TRBV27
CDR3 DNA: TGTGCCAGCAGATCTACAAGGGCGGGGAGGGAAGAGCAGTACTTC; CDR3 protein: CASRSTRAGREEQYF; clone size: NA; J gene: TRBJ2-7; D gene: TRBD2; V gene: TRBV6-1
CDR3 DNA: TGTGCCAGCTCCCCTAAAGGGGCCAGCACAGATACGCAGTATTTT; CDR3 protein: CASSPKGASTDTQYF; clone size: NA; J gene: TRBJ2-3; D gene: NA; V gene: TRBV18
CDR3 DNA: TGTGCCAGCTCTCAGGAGGCAGGGGTGAACACTGAAGCTTTCTTT; CDR3 protein: CASSQEAGVNTEAFF; clone size: NA; J gene: TRBJ1-1; D gene: NA; V gene: TRBV9
CDR3 DNA: TGTGCCAGCAGGGCAGCGGGCTACTCCTACGAGCAGTACTTC; CDR3 protein: CASRAAGYSYEQYF; clone size: NA; J gene: TRBJ2-7; D gene: NA; V gene: TRBV11-3
CDR3 DNA: TGTGCCAGCAGCTCGGGACAGGGTGGGATAGATACGCAGTATTTT; CDR3 protein: CASSSGQGGIDTQYF; clone size: NA; J gene: TRBJ2-3; D gene: TRBD1; V gene: TRBV28
CDR3 DNA: TGTGCCAGCAGCCCCGCCGAGGTTACAGGGAGCACCGGGGAGCTGTTTTTT; CDR3 protein: CASSPAEVTGSTGELFF; clone size: NA; J gene: TRBJ2-2; D gene: NA; V gene: TRBV7-9
CDR3 DNA: TGCGCCAGCAGCTTCTGGACGAGAAGGGACAGGGGGCTCGATGAGCAGTTCTTC; CDR3 protein: CASSFWTRRDRGLDEQFF; clone size: NA; J gene: TRBJ2-1; D gene: TRBD1; V gene: TRBV5-1
CDR3 DNA: TGTGCCAGCAGCCAAGAGAGGACAGGGTCGCTTACCGGGGAGCTGTTTTTT; CDR3 protein: CASSQERTGSLTGELFF; clone size: few; J gene: TRBJ2-2; D gene: TRBD1; V gene: TRBV14
CDR3 DNA: TGTGCCAGCAGCTATATAGCGGGGATCCCCACAGATACGCAGTATTTT; CDR3 protein: CASSYIAGIPTDTQYF; clone size: NA; J gene: TRBJ2-3; D gene: TRBD2; V gene: TRBV7-3
CDR3 DNA: TGTGCCAGCAGCGATTCCCCCGCCGGGGGATGGGGTGAAAAACTGTTTTTT; CDR3 protein: CASSDSPAGGWGEKLFF; clone size: NA; J gene: TRBJ1-4; D gene: NA; V gene: TRBV7-2
CDR3 DNA: TGTGCCAGCAGCTTCGGACAGGGGAGCACAGATACGCAGTATTTT; CDR3 protein: CASSFGQGSTDTQYF; clone size: NA; J gene: TRBJ2-3; D gene: TRBD1; V gene: TRBV5-6
CDR3 DNA: TGTGCCAGCAGCTTCACATTGAACACTGAAGCTTTCTTT; CDR3 protein: CASSFTLNTEAFF; clone size: NA; J gene: TRBJ1-1; D gene: NA; V gene: TRBV5-6
CDR3 DNA: TGTGCCAGCTCACCGGATCAGGGGTTTATCTACGAGCAGTACTTC; CDR3 protein: CASSPDQGFIYEQYF; clone size: NA; J gene: TRBJ2-7; D gene: NA; V gene: TRBV18
CDR3 DNA: TGTGCCAGCAGTGGGACTAGCGGGCGTGTCAATGAGCAGTTCTTC; CDR3 protein: CASSGTSGRVNEQFF; clone size: few; J gene: TRBJ2-1; D gene: TRBD2; V gene: TRBV2
CDR3 DNA: TGTGCCTGGAGTGGGACAGGGTTGAACATTCAGTACTTC; CDR3 protein: CAWSGTGLNIQYF; clone size: once; J gene: TRBJ2-4; D gene: TRBD1; V gene: TRBV30
CDR3 DNA: TGTGCCAGCAGTCGTGGACAGTCCACAGATACGCAGTATTTT; CDR3 protein: CASSRGQSTDTQYF; clone size: NA; J gene: TRBJ2-3; D gene: NA; V gene: TRBV27
CDR3 DNA: TGCGCCAGCAGCAGGGACGTCGGGGGTTACAATGAGCAGTTCTTC; CDR3 protein: CASSRDVGGYNEQFF; clone size: few; J gene: TRBJ2-1; D gene: NA; V gene: TRBV4-3
CDR3 DNA: TGCAGCGTTGCTAGCACAGATACGCAGTATTTT; CDR3 protein: CSVASTDTQYF; clone size: NA; J gene: TRBJ2-3; D gene: NA; V gene: TRBV29-1
CDR3 DNA: TGTGCCAGCACCCCACACACGCACACAGATACGCAGTATTTT; CDR3 protein: CASTPHTHTDTQYF; clone size: few; J gene: TRBJ2-3; D gene: NA; V gene: TRBV6-5
CDR3 DNA: TGTGCCAGCACTAGTACAGGGAATCAGCCCCAGCATTTT; CDR3 protein: CASTSTGNQPQHF; clone size: few; J gene: TRBJ1-5; D gene: NA; V gene: TRBV28
CDR3 DNA: TGTGCCAGCGAGTTGACAGGACCATCCTACGAGCAGTACTTC; CDR3 protein: CASELTGPSYEQYF; clone size: once; J gene: TRBJ2-7; D gene: NA; V gene: TRBV28
CDR3 DNA: TGCAGCGTTTTAGCGGGACCCTCGGAGCAGTTCTTC; CDR3 protein: CSVLAGPSEQFF; clone size: NA; J gene: TRBJ2-1; D gene: TRBD2; V gene: TRBV29-1
CDR3 DNA: TGTGCCAGCAACGAGGGGGGGGCGGCTGAGACCCAGTACTTC; CDR3 protein: CASNEGGAAETQYF; clone size: NA; J gene: TRBJ2-5; D gene: NA; V gene: TRBV2
CDR3 DNA: TGTGCCAGCAGGGACTTAGTGGGCAGACGTAACTATGGCTACACCTTC; CDR3 protein: CASRDLVGRRNYGYTF; clone size: once; J gene: TRBJ1-2; D gene: NA; V gene: TRBV28
CDR3 DNA: TGCGCCAGCAGCTTGGTCGCCGGGGAGCAGTTCTTC; CDR3 protein: CASSLVAGEQFF; clone size: NA; J gene: TRBJ2-1; D gene: NA; V gene: TRBV5-1
CDR3 DNA: TGTGCCAGCGGACAGGCCGGCAATCAGCCCCAGCATTTT; CDR3 protein: CASGQAGNQPQHF; clone size: NA; J gene: TRBJ1-5; D gene: TRBD1; V gene: TRBV27
CDR3 DNA: TGTGCCAGCTCACCTCCAACCAATGGACTAGCCGAACGCTACGAGCAGTACTTC; CDR3 protein: CASSPPTNGLAERYEQYF; clone size: NA; J gene: TRBJ2-7; D gene: TRBD2; V gene: TRBV18
CDR3 DNA: TGCGCCAGCAGCTTGTTCGGGGGCTACGAGCAGTACTTC; CDR3 protein: CASSLFGGYEQYF; clone size: few; J gene: TRBJ2-7; D gene: NA; V gene: TRBV5-1
CDR3 DNA: TGTGCCAGCAGTGAATTACAGTTTGACGAGCAGTACTTC; CDR3 protein: CASSELQFDEQYF; clone size: few; J gene: TRBJ2-7; D gene: NA; V gene: TRBV6-1
CDR3 DNA: TGTGCCAGCAGAGAAACATCGGATACGCAGTATTTT; CDR3 protein: CASRETSDTQYF; clone size: few; J gene: TRBJ2-3; D gene: NA; V gene: TRBV6-1
CDR3 DNA: TGTGCCAGCAGACAGGGGGCTGGTACAGATACGCAGTATTTT; CDR3 protein: CASRQGAGTDTQYF; clone size: NA; J gene: TRBJ2-3; D gene: TRBD1; V gene: TRBV6-1
CDR3 DNA: TGTGCCAGCTCACCAACCGGGACAGGGATGCGGGATGAGCAGTTCTTC; CDR3 protein: CASSPTGTGMRDEQFF; clone size: once; J gene: TRBJ2-1; D gene: TRBD1; V gene: TRBV18
CDR3 DNA: TGTGCCAGCAGCTCGCCGGGACTTAGCACAGATACGCAGTATTTT; CDR3 protein: CASSSPGLSTDTQYF; clone size: NA; J gene: TRBJ2-3; D gene: NA; V gene: TRBV7-2
CDR3 DNA: TGTGCCATCAGTGAGTCGGGAGGGACTCCCCAGTATTTT; CDR3 protein: CAISESGGTPQYF; clone size: few; J gene: TRBJ2-3; D gene: TRBD2; V gene: TRBV10-3
CDR3 DNA: TGCGCCAGCAGAGGACTAGCGGGGTATACCGGGGAGCTGTTTTTT; CDR3 protein: CASRGLAGYTGELFF; clone size: NA; J gene: TRBJ2-2; D gene: TRBD2; V gene: TRBV10-2
CDR3 DNA: TGTGCCAGCAGGACGGGACAGGGAGGATCCTACGAGCAGTACTTC; CDR3 protein: CASRTGQGGSYEQYF; clone size: NA; J gene: TRBJ2-7; D gene: TRBD1; V gene: TRBV6-5
CDR3 DNA: TGCGCCAGCAGCCAAGAAGTCACCGCGGGAGACTACGAGCAGTACTTC; CDR3 protein: CASSQEVTAGDYEQYF; clone size: few; J gene: TRBJ2-7; D gene: TRBD2; V gene: TRBV4-3
CDR3 DNA: TGTGCCAGCAGCTTAGTAGCGGGAGGGCCCTCGTACGAGCAGTACTTC; CDR3 protein: CASSLVAGGPSYEQYF; clone size: medium-sized; J gene: TRBJ2-7; D gene: TRBD2; V gene: TRBV7-2
CDR3 DNA: TGTGCCAGCAGCTTAGTTCTAGCGGGGCTCAATGAGCAGTTCTTC; CDR3 protein: CASSLVLAGLNEQFF; clone size: few; J gene: TRBJ2-1; D gene: TRBD2; V gene: TRBV7-2
CDR3 DNA: TGTGCCATCAGTGGCCCCGGGGAAGGATACTATGGCTACACCTTC; CDR3 protein: CAISGPGEGYYGYTF; clone size: NA; J gene: TRBJ1-2; D gene: NA; V gene: TRBV10-3
CDR3 DNA: TGTGCCAGCAGCCTAACTCGGACAGTCGATGAAAAACTGTTTTTT; CDR3 protein: CASSLTRTVDEKLFF; clone size: NA; J gene: TRBJ1-4; D gene: NA; V gene: TRBV6-1
CDR3 DNA: TGTGCCAGCAGCCCACGGGACAGGTCTTCTAATGAAAAACTGTTTTTT; CDR3 protein: CASSPRDRSSNEKLFF; clone size: NA; J gene: TRBJ1-4; D gene: TRBD1; V gene: TRBV4-2
CDR3 DNA: TGTGCCAGCAGCGGTCAGGGGTTTGTCTATGGCTACACCTTC; CDR3 protein: CASSGQGFVYGYTF; clone size: few; J gene: TRBJ1-2; D gene: NA; V gene: TRBV9
CDR3 DNA: TGTGCCAGCCTTTCCGTGGGACAAACCTACGAGCAGTACTTC; CDR3 protein: CASLSVGQTYEQYF; clone size: NA; J gene: TRBJ2-7; D gene: NA; V gene: TRBV7-9
CDR3 DNA: TGTGCCAGCAGCTACCCCGGCGGCGAGCAGTACTTC; CDR3 protein: CASSYPGGEQYF; clone size: NA; J gene: TRBJ2-7; D gene: NA; V gene: TRBV7-3
CDR3 DNA: TGCAGCGTGGCTAGCGGGGCCCATGAGCAGTTCTTC; CDR3 protein: CSVASGAHEQFF; clone size: once; J gene: TRBJ2-1; D gene: TRBD2; V gene: TRBV29-1
CDR3 DNA: TGTGCCAGCAGTCCCGCGGGGGTGGGCAATCAGCCCCAGCATTTT; CDR3 protein: CASSPAGVGNQPQHF; clone size: medium-sized; J gene: TRBJ1-5; D gene: NA; V gene: TRBV27
CDR3 DNA: TGTGCCACCAGCAGAGATGCAGGGGCGGTTGAAAAACTGTTTTTT; CDR3 protein: CATSRDAGAVEKLFF; clone size: NA; J gene: TRBJ1-4; D gene: NA; V gene: TRBV15
CDR3 DNA: TGTGCCAGCAGTTTCTCGGGAGTTAGAGAGACCCAGTACTTC; CDR3 protein: CASSFSGVRETQYF; clone size: NA; J gene: TRBJ2-5; D gene: NA; V gene: TRBV27
CDR3 DNA: TGTGCCAGCAGCGACTTTATCAATGAGCAGTTCTTC; CDR3 protein: CASSDFINEQFF; clone size: NA; J gene: TRBJ2-1; D gene: NA; V gene: TRBV5-5
CDR3 DNA: TGCGCCAGCAGCTTGGCAGGGCCGAGCTCCTACAATGAGCAGTTCTTC; CDR3 protein: CASSLAGPSSYNEQFF; clone size: NA; J gene: TRBJ2-1; D gene: NA; V gene: TRBV5-1